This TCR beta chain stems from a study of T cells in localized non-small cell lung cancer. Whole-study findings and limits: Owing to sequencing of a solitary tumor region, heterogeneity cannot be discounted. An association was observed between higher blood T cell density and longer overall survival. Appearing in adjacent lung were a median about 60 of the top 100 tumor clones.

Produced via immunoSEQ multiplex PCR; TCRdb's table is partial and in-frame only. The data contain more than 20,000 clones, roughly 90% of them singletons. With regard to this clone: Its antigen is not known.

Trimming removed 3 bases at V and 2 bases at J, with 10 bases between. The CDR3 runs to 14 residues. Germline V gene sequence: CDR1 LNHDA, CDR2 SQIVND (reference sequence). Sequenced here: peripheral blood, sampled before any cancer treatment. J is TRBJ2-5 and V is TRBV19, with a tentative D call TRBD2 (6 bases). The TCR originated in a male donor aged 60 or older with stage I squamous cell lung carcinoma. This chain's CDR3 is CASSIFGGQETQYF. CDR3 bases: TGTGCCAGTAGTATTTTCGGAGGGCAAGAGACCCAGTACTTC.